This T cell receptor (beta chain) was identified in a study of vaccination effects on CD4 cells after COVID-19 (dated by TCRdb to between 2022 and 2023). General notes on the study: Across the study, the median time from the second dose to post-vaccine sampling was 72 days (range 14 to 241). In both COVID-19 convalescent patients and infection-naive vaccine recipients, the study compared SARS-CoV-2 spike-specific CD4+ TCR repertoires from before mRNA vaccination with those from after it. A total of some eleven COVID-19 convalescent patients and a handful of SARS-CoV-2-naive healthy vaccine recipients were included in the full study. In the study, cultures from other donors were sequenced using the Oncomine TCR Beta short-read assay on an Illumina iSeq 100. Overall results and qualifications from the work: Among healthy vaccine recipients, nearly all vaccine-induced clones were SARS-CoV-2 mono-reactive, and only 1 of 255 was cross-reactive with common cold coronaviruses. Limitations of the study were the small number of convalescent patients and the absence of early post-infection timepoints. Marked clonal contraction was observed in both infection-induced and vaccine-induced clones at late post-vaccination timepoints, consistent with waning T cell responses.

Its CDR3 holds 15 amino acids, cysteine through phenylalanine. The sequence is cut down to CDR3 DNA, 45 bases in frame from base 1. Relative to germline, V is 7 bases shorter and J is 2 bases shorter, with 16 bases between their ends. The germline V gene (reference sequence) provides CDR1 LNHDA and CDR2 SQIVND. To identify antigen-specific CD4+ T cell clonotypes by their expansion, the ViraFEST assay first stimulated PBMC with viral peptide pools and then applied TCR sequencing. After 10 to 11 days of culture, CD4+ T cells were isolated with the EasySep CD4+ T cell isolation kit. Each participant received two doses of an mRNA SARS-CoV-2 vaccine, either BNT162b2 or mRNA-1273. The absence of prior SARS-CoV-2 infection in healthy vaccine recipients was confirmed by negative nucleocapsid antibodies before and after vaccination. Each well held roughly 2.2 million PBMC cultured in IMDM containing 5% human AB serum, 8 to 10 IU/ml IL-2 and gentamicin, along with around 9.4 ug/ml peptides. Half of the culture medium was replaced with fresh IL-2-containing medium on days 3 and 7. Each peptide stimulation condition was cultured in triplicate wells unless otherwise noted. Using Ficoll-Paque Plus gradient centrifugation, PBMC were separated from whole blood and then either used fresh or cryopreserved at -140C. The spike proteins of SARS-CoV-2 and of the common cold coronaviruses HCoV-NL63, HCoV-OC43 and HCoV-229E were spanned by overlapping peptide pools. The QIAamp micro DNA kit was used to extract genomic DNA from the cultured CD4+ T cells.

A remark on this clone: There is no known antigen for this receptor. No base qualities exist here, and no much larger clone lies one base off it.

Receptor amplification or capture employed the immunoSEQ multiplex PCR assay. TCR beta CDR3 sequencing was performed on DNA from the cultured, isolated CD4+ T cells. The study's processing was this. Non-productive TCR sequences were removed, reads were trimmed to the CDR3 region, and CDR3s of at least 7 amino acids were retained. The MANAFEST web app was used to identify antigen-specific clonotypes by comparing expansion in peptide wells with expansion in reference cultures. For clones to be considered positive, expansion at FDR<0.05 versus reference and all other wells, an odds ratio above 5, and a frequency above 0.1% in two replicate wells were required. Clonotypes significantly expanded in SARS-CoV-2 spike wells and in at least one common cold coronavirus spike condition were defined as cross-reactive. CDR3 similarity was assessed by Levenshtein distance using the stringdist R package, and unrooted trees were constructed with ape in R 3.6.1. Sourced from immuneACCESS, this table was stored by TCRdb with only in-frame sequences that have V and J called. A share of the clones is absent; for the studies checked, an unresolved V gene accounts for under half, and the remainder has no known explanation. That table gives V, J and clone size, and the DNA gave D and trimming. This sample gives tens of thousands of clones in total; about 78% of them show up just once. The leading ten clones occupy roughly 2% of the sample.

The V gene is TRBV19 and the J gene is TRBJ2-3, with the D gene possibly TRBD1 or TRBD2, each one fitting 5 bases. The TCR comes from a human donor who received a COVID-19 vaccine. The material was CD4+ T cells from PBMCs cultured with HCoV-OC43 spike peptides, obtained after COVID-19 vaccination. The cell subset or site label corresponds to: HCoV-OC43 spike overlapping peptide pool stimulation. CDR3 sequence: CASNLVGRATDTQYF. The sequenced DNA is TGTGCCAGTAATCTCGTGGGGCGGGCCACAGATACGCAGTATTTT.